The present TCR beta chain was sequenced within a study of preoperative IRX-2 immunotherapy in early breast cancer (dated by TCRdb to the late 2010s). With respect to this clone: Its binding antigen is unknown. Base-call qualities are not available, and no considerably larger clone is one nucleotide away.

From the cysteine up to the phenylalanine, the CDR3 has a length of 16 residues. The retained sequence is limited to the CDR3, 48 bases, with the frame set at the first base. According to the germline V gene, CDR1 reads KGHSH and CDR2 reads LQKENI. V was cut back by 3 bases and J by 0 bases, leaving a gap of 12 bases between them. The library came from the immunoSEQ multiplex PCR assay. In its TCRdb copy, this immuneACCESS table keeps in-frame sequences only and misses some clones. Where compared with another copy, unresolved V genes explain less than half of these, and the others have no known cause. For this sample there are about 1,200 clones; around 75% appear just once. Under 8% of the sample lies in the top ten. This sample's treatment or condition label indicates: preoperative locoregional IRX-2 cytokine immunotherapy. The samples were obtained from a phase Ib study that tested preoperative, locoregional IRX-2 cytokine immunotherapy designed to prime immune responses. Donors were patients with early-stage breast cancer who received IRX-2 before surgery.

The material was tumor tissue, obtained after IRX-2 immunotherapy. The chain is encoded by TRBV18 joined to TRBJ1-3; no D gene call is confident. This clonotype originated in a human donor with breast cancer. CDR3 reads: CASSPYDVSSGNTIYF. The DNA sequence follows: TGTGCCAGCTCACCTTACGATGTATCCTCTGGAAACACCATATATTTT.